This TCR beta chain derives from a study of T cell responses to AZD1222 COVID-19 vaccine. The overall study: Second-dose intervals of approximately 4 or approximately 12 weeks were pooled. Study-level findings and limits: Spike-wide coverage was observed for vaccine-associated CD4 TCRs, with dominant responses at 160-218 and 743-854. Just a handful of AZD1222 recipients were seropositive at baseline.

CDR3 length: 16 amino acids. The germline V gene encodes CDR1 MDHEN and CDR2 SYDVKM. Germline trimming cut 7 bases from V and 4 bases from J; bases unmatched to any gene: 13. Sequencing used immunoSEQ multiplex PCR; TCRdb keeps in-frame clones, though not all of them. Of 60,000 to 85,000 clones detected, approximately 81% appear once; the ten largest clones hold around 21%. Concerning this clone itself: The antigen is unknown.

The TCR comes from an adult in good health. This chain uses TRBV28 with TRBJ2-7, with 10 nucleotides matching TRBD2. Here the sequenced sample was peripheral blood, taken on day 0 of AZD1222 vaccination. The CDR3 nucleotides read TGTGCCAGCAATCCGCACCCTAGCGGGAGAAAATACGAGCAGTACTTC. The encoded protein is CASNPHPSGRKYEQYF.